This TCR beta chain was sequenced in a study of PD-1 blockade in classical Hodgkin lymphoma. Study at large: Nivolumab was given intravenously to patients at 3 mg/kg every 2 weeks.

The V segment lost 0 bases and the J segment 6 bases; nucleotides outside the gene matches: 7. Germline V gives CDR1 MNHEY, CDR2 SMNVEV (reference sequence). The CDR3 covers 16 residues. Brentuximab vedotin exposure varied among the patients, all of whom had relapsed after autologous stem cell transplantation. Findings and limits, study-wide: Newly diagnosed patients were reported to exhibit reduced baseline TCR diversity relative to healthy donors.

Comment on this clone: Its antigen is currently unknown.

Clones were read by immunoSEQ multiplex PCR, and TCRdb kept only the in-frame ones, dropping some. The sample records about 98,000 clones, just under 95% being singletons. V usage is TRBV27 and J usage is TRBJ2-1; TRBD1 matches 8 bases. The sequences come from peripheral blood mononuclear cells (PBMCs), collected at baseline. This receptor was taken from a human donor with classical Hodgkin lymphoma. The CDR3, as DNA: TGTGCCAGCAGTTTATCTCGGACAGGGTCAGCCAATGAGCAGTTCTTC. Protein: CASSLSRTGSANEQFF.